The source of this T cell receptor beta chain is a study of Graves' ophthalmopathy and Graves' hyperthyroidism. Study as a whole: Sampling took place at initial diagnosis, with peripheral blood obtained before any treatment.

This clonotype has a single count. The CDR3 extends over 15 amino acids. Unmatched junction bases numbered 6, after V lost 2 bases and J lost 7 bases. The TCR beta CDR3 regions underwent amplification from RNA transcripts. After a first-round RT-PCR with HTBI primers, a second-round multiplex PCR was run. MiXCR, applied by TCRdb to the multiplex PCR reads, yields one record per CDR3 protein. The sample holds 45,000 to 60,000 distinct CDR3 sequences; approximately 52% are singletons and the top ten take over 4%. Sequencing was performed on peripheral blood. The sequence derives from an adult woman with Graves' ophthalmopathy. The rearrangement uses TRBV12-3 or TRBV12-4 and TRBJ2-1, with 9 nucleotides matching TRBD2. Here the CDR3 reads CASSLWAGGLNEQFF. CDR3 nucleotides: TGTGCCAGCAGTTTATGGGCGGGAGGGCTAAATGAGCAGTTCTTC.